Below are 6 T cell receptor beta chains sequenced from a single sample in a study of T cell repertoires in cytomegalovirus infection. TCRdb re-called the reads through MiXCR, storing one row per CDR3 protein. The profile shows approximately 400,000 distinct CDR3 sequences, 25% to 40% of them singletons. The sequenced sample was PBMCs. These TCRs come from a human donor in good health (CMV status not recorded). Some clones in this sample may be carry-over from other donors' samples.

This clonotype has only a few counts. The V and J genes are TRBV24-1 and TRBJ2-2; 8 bases line up with TRBD1. Trimming at V came to 2 bases and at J to 6 bases, leaving 10 bases not matched to a gene. The CDR3 length is 17 residues. Germline CDR1 KGHDR, CDR2 SFDVKD. CDR3 coding DNA: TGTGCCACCAGTGATTCCCGAGACAGGGGTGGTCCCGGGGAGCTGTTTTTT. Amino acid sequence: CATSDSRDRGGPGELFF.

This chain uses TRBV6-5 with TRBJ2-3, with 13 bases lining up with TRBD2. The germline CDR1 and CDR2 sequences are MNHEY and SVGAGI. CDR3 length equals 20 residues. V lost 0 bases, J lost 0 bases, and 9 bases stayed unmatched. The CDR3 bases are TGTGCCAGCAGTTACTCGAGGCCGGGGACTAGCGGGACCAGCACAGATACGCAGTATTTT. Its protein is CASSYSRPGTSGTSTDTQYF.

There are many counts of this clonotype. The rearrangement joins TRBV7-2 to TRBJ1-4; TRBD1 matches at 8 bases. The CDR3 is 17 residues long. The germline V gene encodes CDR1 SGHTA and CDR2 FQGNSA. The J segment lost 3 bases and the V segment lost 5 bases, leaving 11 bases of the junction unmatched. The CDR3 sequence is CASSQNAGGIANEKLFF. CDR3 bases: TGTGCCAGCAGCCAAAACGCAGGGGGCATCGCTAATGAAAAACTGTTTTTT.

This clonotype was seen more than once but under ten times. The chain recombines TRBV7-2 with TRBJ2-7, with 10 bases lining up with TRBD2. The V segment lost 1 base and the J segment 3 bases; nucleotides outside the gene matches: 6. Germline V gives CDR1 SGHTA, CDR2 FQGNSA. The CDR3 is made up of 16 amino acids. CDR3 DNA: TGTGCCAGCAGCTTAGAGAGAGCGGGGGGGAACTACGAGCAGTACTTC. Protein sequence: CASSLERAGGNYEQYF.

In regard to this clonotype: An end of the junction differs from the germline gene, which may be a read error. The V and J genes are TRBV7-9 and TRBJ2-5; 10 bases agree with TRBD1. CDR1 and CDR2 from the germline V gene are SEHNR and FQNEAQ (reference sequence). The CDR3 is made up of 17 amino acids. CDR3 in amino acids: CTSSSRGQGEYQETQYF. The CDR3 coding sequence is TGTACCAGCAGTTCGCGCGGACAGGGGGAGTACCAAGAGACCCAGTACTTC.

The CDR3, as DNA: TGTGCCAGCCCGCCGGGACGGCAGCCCAATGAGCAGTTCTTC. It encodes CASPPGRQPNEQFF. V usage is TRBV2 and J usage is TRBJ2-1; D may correspond to TRBD1 or TRBD2 (5 bases each). Trimming took 8 bases from V and 6 from J, leaving 17 bases between them. Per germline, CDR1 SNHLY and CDR2 FYNNEI. The CDR3 covers 14 residues.